Below, 17 T cell receptor beta chains from the same sample are listed, as sequenced in a study of spatial heterogeneity in lung cancer. Regarding time point: sample taken at primary tumor resection. Tumor, nontumor lung or frozen PBMC supplied whole RNA, sequenced without sorting. TCRdb re-called the 5' RACE reads with MiXCR, one entry per CDR3 protein. The table records about 42,000 distinct CDR3 sequences, 6.5% to 8% of them present only once. The sample here was PBMCs, taken at surgery. These TCRs come from a female donor with early-stage non-small cell lung cancer.

This clonotype showed up just a few times. V and J are TRBV6-1 and TRBJ1-1, with a possible D match to TRBD1 (5 bases). This CDR3 is built from 14 residues. V lost 7 bases and J lost 1, with 13 bases in between. CDR1 is MNHNS, CDR2 SASEGT, per germline. The CDR3 region is CASTEVGGNTEAFF. CDR3 nucleotide sequence: TGTGCCAGCACCGAGGTTGGGGGGAACACTGAAGCTTTCTTT.

The sample holds many counts of this clonotype. V gene TRBV27 combines with J gene TRBJ2-2, with TRBD2 identical over 16 bases. CDR1 MNHEY and CDR2 SMNVEV come from the germline V gene (reference sequence). This CDR3 has 18 residues. The trim removed 6 bases at V and 4 bases at J, leaving 8 bases unmatched. The DNA for the CDR3 is TGTGCCAGCAGCTCTCCGGGACTAGCGGGGGGGCCCACCGGGGAGCTGTTTTTT. Protein: CASSSPGLAGGPTGELFF.

In this sample, this clonotype turned up many times. V and J are TRBV12-3 or TRBV12-4 and TRBJ2-3; maybe TRBD2 (5 bases). V dropped 8 bases and J dropped 1 base, with 13 bases sitting between them. The length of the CDR3 is 14 residues. The CDR3 DNA sequence: TGTGCCAGCTTGGACCGGCGGGGCACAGATACGCAGTATTTT. Encoded protein: CASLDRRGTDTQYF.

The chain recombines TRBV6-2 or TRBV6-3 with TRBJ1-1; no clear D. V lost 2 bases and J lost 8, with 9 bases in between. CDR1 and CDR2 (germline): MNHEY, SVGEGT. The CDR3 is 12 residues long. The CDR3 sequence is CASSYGGPEAFF. CDR3 nucleotide sequence: TGTGCCAGCAGTTACGGAGGACCCGAAGCTTTCTTT.

This clonotype was seen ten or more times. The chain links TRBV3-1 to TRBJ2-6, with unresolved D. Germline V gene lookup returns CDR1 LGHDT and CDR2 YNNKEL (reference sequence). CDR3 size: 15 residues. Deletions cut 6 bases from V and 1 base from J, with 10 bases between. CDR3 in DNA: TGTGCCAGCAGTGTAATTTCTTCTGGGGCCAACGTCCTGACTTTC. Translation: CASSVISSGANVLTF.

This clonotype was counted between two and nine times. The rearrangement joins TRBV27 to TRBJ1-2; a possible D gene is TRBD1 (5 bases). The germline gives CDR1 MNHEY, CDR2 SMNVEV (reference sequence). V lost 6 bases, J lost 7 bases, and 18 bases lay in between. The CDR3 length is 14 residues. Written as DNA, the CDR3 is TGTGCCAGCAGAACGGCGGCGGGACTAAGTGGCTACACCTTC. Translated: CASRTAAGLSGYTF.

The table lists this clonotype with many counts. The CDR3 bases are TGTGCCAGCGGCCGGGGACAGCGCACAGATACGCAGTATTTT. Translated, it gives CASGRGQRTDTQYF. The chain has TRBV6-1 and TRBJ2-3, with TRBD1 identical over 7 bases. With V trimmed by 8 bases and J by 1 base, 6 bases remained unmatched. CDR1 MNHNS and CDR2 SASEGT come from the germline V gene. The CDR3 has 14 residues.

This clonotype was counted ten times or more. The chain carries TRBV6-5 and TRBJ2-5; TRBD1 aligns across 10 bases. The germline V gene has CDR1 MNHEY and CDR2 SVGAGI. CDR3 size: 15 residues. With V trimmed by 0 bases and J by 5 bases, 3 bases remained unmatched. CDR3 nucleotide sequence: TGTGCCAGCAGTTACTCGACAGGGGGCTATGAGACCCAGTACTTC. Its protein is CASSYSTGGYETQYF.

This clonotype was seen repeatedly, ten times or more. The chain uses TRBV4-2 and TRBJ1-2, with D possibly matching TRBD1 (5 bases). Germline CDR1 LGHNA, CDR2 YNFKEQ. This CDR3 spans 14 amino acids. Trimming took off 3 bases at V and 5 bases at J, with 13 bases between the two ends. The CDR3 DNA follows: TGTGCCAGCAGCCATGAGAACAGGATATATGGCTACACCTTC. It codes for CASSHENRIYGYTF.

This clonotype came up many times. This chain connects TRBV29-1 to TRBJ1-2, with 12 bases matching TRBD1. J lost 2 bases, V lost 6 bases, and 1 base had no gene match. The CDR3 has 13 amino acids. CDR1 is SQVTM, CDR2 ANQGSEA, per germline. The CDR3: CSVGTGGNYGYTF. The CDR3 DNA sequence: TGCAGCGTGGGGACAGGGGGCAACTATGGCTACACCTTC.

In its sample, this clonotype was seen many times. The chain employs TRBV7-9 and TRBJ2-5; D tentatively fits TRBD1 or TRBD2 (5 bases each). Germline V CDR1 and CDR2: SEHNR, FQNEAQ (reference sequence). The CDR3 has 16 residues. V was cut by 5 bases and J by 1 base, with 17 bases left in between. This CDR3 is CASSRQSGQGQETQYF. As DNA, the CDR3 is TGTGCCAGCAGCCGCCAGTCGGGGCAGGGCCAAGAGACCCAGTACTTC.

This clonotype was seen a few times. The chain links TRBV9 to TRBJ2-3, with 10 bases matching TRBD2. CDR1 is SGDLS, CDR2 YYNGEE, per germline. The CDR3 totals 17 residues. V lost 0 bases, J lost 6 bases, and 10 bases stayed unmatched. This CDR3 is CASSVGSQRGGEDTQYF. CDR3 nucleotides: TGTGCCAGCAGCGTAGGATCTCAGCGGGGGGGAGAGGATACGCAGTATTTT.

The V and J genes are TRBV5-6 and TRBJ2-5; D gene unclear. Germline V gene data show CDR1 as SGHDT and CDR2 as YYEEEE. Trimming removed 4 bases from V and 4 bases from J, with 11 bases in between. The CDR3 spans 13 residues. The CDR3 coding sequence is TGTGCCAGCAGCCAAAGCATAGGAGAGACCCAGTACTTC. Encoded protein: CASSQSIGETQYF. The whole variable domain, remainder taken from reference TRBV5-6 and TRBJ2-5, is DAGVTQSPTHLIKTRGQQVTLRCSPKSGHDTVSWYQQALGQGPQFIFQYYEEEERQRGNFPDRFSGHQFPNYSSELNVNALLLGDSALYLCASSQSIGETQYFGPGTRLLVL.

This clonotype came up a few times. V is TRBV7-2 and J is TRBJ2-3, with 13 bases lining up with TRBD2. Per the germline V gene, CDR1 is SGHTA and CDR2 is FQGNSA. V was pared by 4 bases and J by 8 bases, with 6 bases of the junction left unmatched. The CDR3 is made up of 15 amino acids. The CDR3 DNA follows: TGTGCCAGCAGCTCGAGACTAGCGGGGGGCGTTACGCAGTATTTT. This translates into CASSSRLAGGVTQYF.

This clonotype came up many times. The gene calls are TRBV6-6 and TRBJ1-2; a weak D match, TRBD1 (5 bases). Looked up from germline, CDR1 is MNHNY and CDR2 is SVGAGI (reference sequence). Trimming took off 6 bases at V and 0 bases at J, with 17 bases between the two ends. The CDR3 covers 16 residues. The CDR3: CASRPPGAAANYGYTF. The CDR3, as DNA: TGTGCCAGCAGACCCCCCGGGGCAGCAGCTAACTATGGCTACACCTTC.

This clonotype appeared many times. The chain uses TRBV6-5 and TRBJ2-7, with D uncertain. The CDR3 extends over 15 amino acids. From germline, CDR1 is MNHEY and CDR2 SVGAGI. The V and J ends lost 6 bases and 3 bases respectively, with 18 bases between them. The CDR3: CASRKSDTVGYEQYF. In DNA, the CDR3 is TGTGCCAGCAGAAAGTCCGACACCGTAGGCTACGAGCAGTACTTC.

This clonotype was detected many times. The chain recombines TRBV11-2 with TRBJ2-5; TRBD2 matches at 10 bases. J lost 0 bases, V lost 7 bases, and 5 bases had no gene match. This CDR3 has 15 amino acids. Germline V gene sequence: CDR1 SGHAT, CDR2 FQNNGV. CDR3 sequence: CASTGGLADQETQYF. CDR3 DNA: TGTGCCAGCACCGGAGGACTAGCGGACCAAGAGACCCAGTACTTC.